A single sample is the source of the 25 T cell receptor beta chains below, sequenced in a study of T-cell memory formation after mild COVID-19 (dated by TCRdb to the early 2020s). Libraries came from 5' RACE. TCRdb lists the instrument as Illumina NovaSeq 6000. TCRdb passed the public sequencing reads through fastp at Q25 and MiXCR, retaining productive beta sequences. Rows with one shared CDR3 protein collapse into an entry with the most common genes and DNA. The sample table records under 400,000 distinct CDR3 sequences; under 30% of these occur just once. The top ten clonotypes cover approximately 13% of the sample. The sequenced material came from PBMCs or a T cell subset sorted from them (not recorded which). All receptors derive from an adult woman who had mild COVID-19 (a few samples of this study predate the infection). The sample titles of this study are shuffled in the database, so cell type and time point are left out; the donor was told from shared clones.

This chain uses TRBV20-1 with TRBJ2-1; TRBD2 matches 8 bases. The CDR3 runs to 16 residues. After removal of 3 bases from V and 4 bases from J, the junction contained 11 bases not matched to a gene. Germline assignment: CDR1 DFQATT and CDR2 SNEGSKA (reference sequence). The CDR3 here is CSASETGTRVYNEQFF. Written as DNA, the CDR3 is TGCAGTGCTAGTGAAACCGGGACTAGAGTGTACAATGAGCAGTTCTTC.

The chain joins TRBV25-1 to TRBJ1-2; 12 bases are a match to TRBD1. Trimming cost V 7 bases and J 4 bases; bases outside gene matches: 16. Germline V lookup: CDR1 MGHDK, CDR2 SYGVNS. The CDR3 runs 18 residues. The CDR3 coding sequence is TGTGCCAGCACAGTAGGACGGGACAGGGGGCGGTTCCGCTATGGCTACACCTTC. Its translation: CASTVGRDRGRFRYGYTF.

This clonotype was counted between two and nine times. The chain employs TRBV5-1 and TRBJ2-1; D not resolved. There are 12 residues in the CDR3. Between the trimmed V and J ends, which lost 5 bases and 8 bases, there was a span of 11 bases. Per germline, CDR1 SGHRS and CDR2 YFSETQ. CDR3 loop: CASSWGLDEQFF. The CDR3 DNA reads TGCGCCAGCAGTTGGGGATTAGATGAGCAGTTCTTC.

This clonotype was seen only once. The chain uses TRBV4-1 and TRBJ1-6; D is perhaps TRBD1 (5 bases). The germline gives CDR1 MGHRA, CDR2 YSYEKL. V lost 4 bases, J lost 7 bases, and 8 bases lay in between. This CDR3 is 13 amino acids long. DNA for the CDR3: TGCGCCAGCAGCCTCGGGGACAATTCACCCCTCCACTTT. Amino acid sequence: CASSLGDNSPLHF.

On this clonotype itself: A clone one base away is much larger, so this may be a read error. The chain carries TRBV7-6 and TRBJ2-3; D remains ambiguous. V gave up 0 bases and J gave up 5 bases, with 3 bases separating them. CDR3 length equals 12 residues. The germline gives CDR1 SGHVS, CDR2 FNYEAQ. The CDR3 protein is CASSLAEDTQYF. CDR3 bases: TGTGCCAGCAGCTTAGCGGAAGATACGCAGTATTTT.

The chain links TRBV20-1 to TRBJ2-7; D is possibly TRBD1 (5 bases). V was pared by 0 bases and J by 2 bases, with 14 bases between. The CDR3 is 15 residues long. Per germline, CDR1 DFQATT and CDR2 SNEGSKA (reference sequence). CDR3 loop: CSARDGSRAPYEQYF. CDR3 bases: TGCAGTGCTAGAGATGGAAGCAGGGCCCCCTACGAGCAGTACTTC.

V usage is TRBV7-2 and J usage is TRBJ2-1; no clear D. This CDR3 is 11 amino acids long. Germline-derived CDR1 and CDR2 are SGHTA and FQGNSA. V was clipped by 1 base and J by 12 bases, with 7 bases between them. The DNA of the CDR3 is TGTGCCAGCAGCTTAGTGAACGGGCAGTTCTTC. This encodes CASSLVNGQFF. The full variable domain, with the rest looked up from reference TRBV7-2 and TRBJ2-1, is GAGVSQSPSNKVTEKGKDVELRCDPISGHTALYWYRQSLGQGLEFLIYFQGNSAPDKSGLPSDRFSAERTGGSVSTLTIQRTQQEDSAVYLCASSLVNGQFFGPGTRLTVL.

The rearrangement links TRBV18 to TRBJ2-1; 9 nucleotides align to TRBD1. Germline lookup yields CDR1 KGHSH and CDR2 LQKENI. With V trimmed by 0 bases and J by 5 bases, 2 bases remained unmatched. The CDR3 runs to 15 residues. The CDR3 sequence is CASSPPGTGNNEQFF. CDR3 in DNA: TGTGCCAGCTCACCACCCGGGACAGGGAACAATGAGCAGTTCTTC. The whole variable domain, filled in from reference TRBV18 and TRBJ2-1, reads NAGVMQNPRHLVRRRGQEARLRCSPMKGHSHVYWYRQLPEEGLKFMVYLQKENIIDESGMPKERFSAEFPKEGPSILRIQQVVRGDSAAYFCASSPPGTGNNEQFFGPGTRLTVL.

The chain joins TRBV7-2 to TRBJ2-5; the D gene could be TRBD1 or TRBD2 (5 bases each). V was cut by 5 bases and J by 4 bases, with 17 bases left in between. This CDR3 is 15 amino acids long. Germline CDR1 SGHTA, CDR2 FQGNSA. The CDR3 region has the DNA TGTGCCAGCAGCCCCGCCCTCGGGGCCCGAGAGACCCAGTACTTC. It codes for CASSPALGARETQYF.

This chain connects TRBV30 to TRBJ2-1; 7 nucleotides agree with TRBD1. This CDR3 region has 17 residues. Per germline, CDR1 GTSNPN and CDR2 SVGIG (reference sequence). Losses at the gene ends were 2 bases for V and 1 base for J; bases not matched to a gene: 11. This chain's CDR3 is CAWSRFKTGISYNEQFF. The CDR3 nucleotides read TGTGCCTGGAGTAGGTTCAAGACAGGGATATCCTACAATGAGCAGTTCTTC.

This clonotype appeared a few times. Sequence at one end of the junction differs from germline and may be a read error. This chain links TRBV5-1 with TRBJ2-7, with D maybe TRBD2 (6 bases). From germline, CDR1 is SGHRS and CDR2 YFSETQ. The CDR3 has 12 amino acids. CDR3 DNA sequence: TGTGCCAGCAGTAGCGGTTCCTACGAGCAGTACTTC. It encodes CASSSGSYEQYF.

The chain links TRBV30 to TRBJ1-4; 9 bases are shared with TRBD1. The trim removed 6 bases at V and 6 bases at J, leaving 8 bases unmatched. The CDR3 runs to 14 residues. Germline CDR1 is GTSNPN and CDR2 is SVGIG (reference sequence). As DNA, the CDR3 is TGTGCCTGCGCCTCGGGGACAGGGTATGAAAAACTGTTTTTT. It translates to CACASGTGYEKLFF. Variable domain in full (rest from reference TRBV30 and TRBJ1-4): SQTIHQWPATLVQPVGSPLSLECTVEGTSNPNLYWYRQAAGRGLQLLFYSVGIGQISSEVPQNLSASRPQDRQFILSSKKLLLSDSGFYLCACASGTGYEKLFFGSGTQLSVL.

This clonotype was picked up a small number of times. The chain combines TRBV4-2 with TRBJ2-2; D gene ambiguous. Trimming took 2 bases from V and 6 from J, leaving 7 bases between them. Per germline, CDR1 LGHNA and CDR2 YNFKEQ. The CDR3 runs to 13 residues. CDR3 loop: CASSQKRAGELFF. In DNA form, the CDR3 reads TGTGCCAGCAGCCAAAAGAGAGCCGGGGAGCTGTTTTTT.

In DNA, the CDR3 is TGTGCCAGCAGTTTGGACAGAATCACAGATACGCAGTATTTT. Its protein product is CASSLDRITDTQYF. This chain joins TRBV12-3 or TRBV12-4 and TRBJ2-3; D is possibly TRBD1 (6 bases). The ends were cut back, 3 bases at V and 2 bases at J, with 9 bases in the middle. The CDR3 loop spans 14 amino acids.

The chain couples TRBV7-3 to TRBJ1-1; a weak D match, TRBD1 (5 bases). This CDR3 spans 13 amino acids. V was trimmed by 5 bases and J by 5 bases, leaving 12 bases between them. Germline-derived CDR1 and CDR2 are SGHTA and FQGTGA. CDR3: CASSAVRETEAFF. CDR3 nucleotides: TGTGCCAGCAGCGCAGTCAGGGAAACTGAAGCTTTCTTT. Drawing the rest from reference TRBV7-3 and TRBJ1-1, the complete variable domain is GAGVSQTPSNKVTEKGKYVELRCDPISGHTALYWYRQSLGQGPEFLIYFQGTGAADDSGLPNDRFFAVRPEGSVSTLKIQRTERGDSAVYLCASSAVRETEAFFGQGTRLTVV.

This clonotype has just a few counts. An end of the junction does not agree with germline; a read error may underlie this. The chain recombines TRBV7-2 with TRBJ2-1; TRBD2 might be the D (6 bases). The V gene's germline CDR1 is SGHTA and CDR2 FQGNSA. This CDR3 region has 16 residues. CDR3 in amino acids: CASSLALGTHYNEQFF. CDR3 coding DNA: TGTGCCAGCAGCCTAGCCCTAGGGACTCACTACAATGAGCAGTTCTTC.

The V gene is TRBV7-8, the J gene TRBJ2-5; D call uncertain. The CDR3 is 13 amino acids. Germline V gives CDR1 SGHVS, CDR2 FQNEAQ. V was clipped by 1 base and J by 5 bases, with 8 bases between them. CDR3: CASSLDVGETQYF. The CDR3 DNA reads TGTGCCAGCAGCTTAGATGTGGGGGAGACCCAGTACTTC. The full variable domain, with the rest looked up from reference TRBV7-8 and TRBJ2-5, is GAGVSQSPRYKVAKRGQDVALRCDPISGHVSLFWYQQALGQGPEFLTYFQNEAQLDKSGLPSDRFFAERPEGSVSTLKIQRTQQEDSAVYLCASSLDVGETQYFGPGTRLLVL.

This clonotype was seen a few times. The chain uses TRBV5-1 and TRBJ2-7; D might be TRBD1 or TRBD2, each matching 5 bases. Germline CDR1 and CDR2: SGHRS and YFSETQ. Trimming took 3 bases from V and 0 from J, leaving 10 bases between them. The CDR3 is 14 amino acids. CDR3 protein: CASSSGTYSYEQYF. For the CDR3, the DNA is TGCGCCAGCAGCTCCGGGACCTACTCCTACGAGCAGTACTTC.

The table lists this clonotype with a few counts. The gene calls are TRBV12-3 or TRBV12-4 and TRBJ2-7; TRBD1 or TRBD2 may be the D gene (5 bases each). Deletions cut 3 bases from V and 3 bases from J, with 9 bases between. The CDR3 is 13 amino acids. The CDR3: CASSFVGGYEQYF. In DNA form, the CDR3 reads TGTGCCAGCAGTTTTGTTGGGGGCTACGAGCAGTACTTC.

This CDR3 is CSVLGLAGGPGTDTQYF. The CDR3 DNA sequence: TGCAGCGTTTTAGGACTAGCGGGAGGGCCGGGCACAGATACGCAGTATTTT. The chain links TRBV29-1 to TRBJ2-3; 15 bases fit TRBD2. CDR1 and CDR2 (germline): SQVTM, ANQGSEA. The CDR3 loop spans 17 amino acids. The V gene end was trimmed by 5 bases and the J gene end by 1 base; junction bases not matched to a gene: 7.

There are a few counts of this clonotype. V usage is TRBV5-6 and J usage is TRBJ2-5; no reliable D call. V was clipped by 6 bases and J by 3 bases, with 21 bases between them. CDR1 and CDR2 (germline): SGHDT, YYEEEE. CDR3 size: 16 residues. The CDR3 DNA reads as TGTGCCAGCAATCTATACGGTCTACATCCCAAAGAGACCCAGTACTTC. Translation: CASNLYGLHPKETQYF.

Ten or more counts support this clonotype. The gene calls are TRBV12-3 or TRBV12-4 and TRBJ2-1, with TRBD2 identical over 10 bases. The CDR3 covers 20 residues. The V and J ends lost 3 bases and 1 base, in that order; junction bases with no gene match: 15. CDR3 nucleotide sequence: TGTGCCAGCAGTTTTGGGTCTAGCGGGGGTCGCATCCCATCCTACAATGAGCAGTTCTTC. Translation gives CASSFGSSGGRIPSYNEQFF.

The DNA of the CDR3 is TGTGCCAGCAGCTTAGTGGGCCAGGTGGCAGATACGCAGTATTTT. Translation gives CASSLVGQVADTQYF. This chain links TRBV7-2 with TRBJ2-3; D remains unclear. CDR3 length equals 15 residues. From germline, CDR1 is SGHTA and CDR2 FQGNSA. Trimming pared 1 base from V and 4 bases from J, leaving 12 bases between.

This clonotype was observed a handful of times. The CDR3 reads CASSLGWQGSGANVLTF. CDR3 in DNA: TGTGCCAGCAGCTTAGGGTGGCAGGGATCTGGGGCCAACGTCCTGACTTTC. The V call is TRBV7-2, the J call TRBJ2-6; weak D call: TRBD1 (5 bases). This CDR3 contains 17 residues. V shed 1 base and J shed 1 base, with 11 bases lying between them. Germline V gene lookup returns CDR1 SGHTA and CDR2 FQGNSA.

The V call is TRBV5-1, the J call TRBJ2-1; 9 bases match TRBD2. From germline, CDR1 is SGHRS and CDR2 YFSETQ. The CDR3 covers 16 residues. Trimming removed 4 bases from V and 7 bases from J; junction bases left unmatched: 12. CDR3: CASSPRSSGSLNEQFF. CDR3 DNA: TGCGCCAGCAGCCCCCGTAGTAGCGGGAGCTTAAATGAGCAGTTCTTC. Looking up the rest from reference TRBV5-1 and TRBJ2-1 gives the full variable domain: KAGVTQTPRYLIKTRGQQVTLSCSPISGHRSVSWYQQTPGQGLQFLFEYFSETQRNKGNFPGRFSGRQFSNSRSEMNVSTLELGDSALYLCASSPRSSGSLNEQFFGPGTRLTVL.